The clone carrying this TCR beta chain appeared a single time. The germline CDR1 and CDR2 sequences are MNHEY and SVGAGI. This CDR3 contains 15 residues. The V gene lost 4 bases and the J gene lost 6 bases, with 15 bases spanning the gap. This sample stems from a study of identical twins. TCRdb redid the calling of the 5' RACE reads with MiXCR, one entry per CDR3 protein. The top ten clones hold 4.3% of a sample with roughly 750,000 distinct CDR3 sequences, 21% of them seen once. This sample was also put to use in a study of T cells expressing NK-cell markers. This second study says: HCMV specificity was not established for the expanded NKG2C+ T cell clones.

The TCR originated in a woman between 18 and 30 years old in good health. The chain links TRBV6-5 to TRBJ2-2, with D possibly being TRBD2 (5 bases). Sequencing was performed on PBMCs. The CDR3 here is CASSFSGGRAGELFF. In DNA form, the CDR3 reads TGTGCCAGCAGTTTTTCAGGAGGTCGAGCCGGGGAGCTGTTTTTT.